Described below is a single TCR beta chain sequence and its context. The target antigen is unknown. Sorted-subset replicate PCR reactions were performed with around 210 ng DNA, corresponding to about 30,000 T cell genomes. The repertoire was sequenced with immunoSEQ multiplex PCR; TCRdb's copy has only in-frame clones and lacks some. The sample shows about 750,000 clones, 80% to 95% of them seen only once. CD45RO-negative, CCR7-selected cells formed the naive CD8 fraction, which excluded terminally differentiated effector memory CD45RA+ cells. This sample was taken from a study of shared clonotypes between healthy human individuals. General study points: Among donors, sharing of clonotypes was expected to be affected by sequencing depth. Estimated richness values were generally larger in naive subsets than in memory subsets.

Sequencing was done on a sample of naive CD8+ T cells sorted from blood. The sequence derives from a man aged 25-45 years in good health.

DNA for the CDR3: TGCAGCGTTACGGAGGGAGGGAACACTGAAGCTTTCTTT. Translating it yields CSVTEGGNTEAFF. The chain has TRBV29-1 and TRBJ1-1; D not resolved. V lost 5 bases and J 1 base, leaving 11 bases between the germline ends. The length of the CDR3 is 13 residues. The germline V gene encodes CDR1 SQVTM and CDR2 ANQGSEA.